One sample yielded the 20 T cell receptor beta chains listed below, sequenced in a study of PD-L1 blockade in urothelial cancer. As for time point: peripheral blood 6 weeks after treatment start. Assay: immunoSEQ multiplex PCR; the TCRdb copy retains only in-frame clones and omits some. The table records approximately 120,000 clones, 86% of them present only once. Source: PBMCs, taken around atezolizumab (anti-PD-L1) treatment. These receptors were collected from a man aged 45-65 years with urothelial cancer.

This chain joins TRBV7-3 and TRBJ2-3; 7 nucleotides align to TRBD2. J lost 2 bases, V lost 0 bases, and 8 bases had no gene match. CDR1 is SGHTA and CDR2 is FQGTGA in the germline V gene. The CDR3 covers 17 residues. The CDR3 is CASSLTSSGPSTDTQYF. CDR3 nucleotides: TGTGCCAGCAGCTTAACTTCTAGCGGCCCCTCCACAGATACGCAGTATTTT.

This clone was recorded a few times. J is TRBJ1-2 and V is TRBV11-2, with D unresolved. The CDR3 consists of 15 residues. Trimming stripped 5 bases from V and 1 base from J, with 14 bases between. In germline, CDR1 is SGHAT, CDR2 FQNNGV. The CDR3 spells CASSRSEGFNYGYTF. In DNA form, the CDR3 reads TGTGCCAGCAGCCGAAGCGAGGGCTTTAACTATGGCTACACCTTC.

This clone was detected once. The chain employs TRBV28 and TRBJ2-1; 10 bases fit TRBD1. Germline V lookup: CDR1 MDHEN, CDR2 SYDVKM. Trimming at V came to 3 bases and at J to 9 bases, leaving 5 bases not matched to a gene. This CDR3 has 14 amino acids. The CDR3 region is CASSLTGGLSEQFF. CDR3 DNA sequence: TGTGCCAGCAGTTTGACAGGGGGCTTGAGTGAGCAGTTCTTC.

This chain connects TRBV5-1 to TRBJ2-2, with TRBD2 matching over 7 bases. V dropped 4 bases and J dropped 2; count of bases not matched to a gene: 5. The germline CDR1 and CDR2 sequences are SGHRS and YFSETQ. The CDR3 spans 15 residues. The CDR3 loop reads CASSRLAQNTGELFF. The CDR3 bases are TGCGCCAGCAGCCGACTAGCCCAAAACACCGGGGAGCTGTTTTTT.

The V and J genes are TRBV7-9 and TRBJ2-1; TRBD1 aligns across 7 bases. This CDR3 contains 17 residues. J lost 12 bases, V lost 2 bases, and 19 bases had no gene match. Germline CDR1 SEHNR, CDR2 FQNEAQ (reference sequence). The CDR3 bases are TGTGCCAGCAGCTTAACGCCCATCCGGGACAGAATAATAAGGCAGTTCTTC. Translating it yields CASSLTPIRDRIIRQFF.

CDR3: CASSRRPSGSHTQYF. The CDR3 DNA reads TGTGCCAGCAGCCGTCGCCCTAGCGGGAGCCATACGCAGTATTTT. The V and J genes are TRBV9 and TRBJ2-3; 10 nucleotides align to TRBD2. V lost 4 bases to trimming and J lost 7 bases; unmatched junction nucleotides: 9. The germline V gene encodes CDR1 SGDLS and CDR2 YYNGEE. The CDR3 extends over 15 amino acids. Based on the CDR3 plus reference TRBV9 and TRBJ2-3, the full variable domain is DSGVTQTPKHLITATGQRVTLRCSPRSGDLSVYWYQQSLDQGLQFLIQYYNGEERAKGNILERFSAQQFPDLHSELNLSSLELGDSALYFCASSRRPSGSHTQYFGPGTRLTVL.

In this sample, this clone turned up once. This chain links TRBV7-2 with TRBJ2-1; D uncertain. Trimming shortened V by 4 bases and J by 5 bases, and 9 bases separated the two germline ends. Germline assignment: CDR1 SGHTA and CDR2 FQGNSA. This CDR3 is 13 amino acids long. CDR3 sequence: CASSSRLHNEQFF. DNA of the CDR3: TGTGCCAGCAGCTCGCGACTGCACAATGAGCAGTTCTTC.

CDR3: CASTLWTGEDTQYF. Written as DNA, the CDR3 is TGCGCCAGCACCTTATGGACAGGGGAAGATACGCAGTATTTT. The rearrangement links TRBV5-1 to TRBJ2-3; 9 nucleotides agree with TRBD1. V was pared by 6 bases and J by 5 bases, with 7 bases of the junction left unmatched. The CDR3 has 14 amino acids. Germline assignment: CDR1 SGHRS and CDR2 YFSETQ.

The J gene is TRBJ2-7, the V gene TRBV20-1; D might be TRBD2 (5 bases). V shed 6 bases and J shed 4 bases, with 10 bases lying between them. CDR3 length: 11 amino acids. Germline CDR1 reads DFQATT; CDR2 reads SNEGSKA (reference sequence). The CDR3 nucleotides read TGCAGTGCCCAACGGGAATACGAGCAGTACTTC. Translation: CSAQREYEQYF.

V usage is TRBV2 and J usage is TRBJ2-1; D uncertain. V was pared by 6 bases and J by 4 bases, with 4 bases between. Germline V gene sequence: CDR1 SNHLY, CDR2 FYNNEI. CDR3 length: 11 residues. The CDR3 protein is CASSSYNEQFF. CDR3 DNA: TGTGCCAGCAGCAGTTACAATGAGCAGTTCTTC.

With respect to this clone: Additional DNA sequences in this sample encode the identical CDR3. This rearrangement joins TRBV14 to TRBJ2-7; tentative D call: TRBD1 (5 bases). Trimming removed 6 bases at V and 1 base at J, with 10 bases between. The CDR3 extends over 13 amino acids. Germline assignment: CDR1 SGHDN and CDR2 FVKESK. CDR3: CASRATGSYEQYF. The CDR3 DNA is TGTGCCAGCAGGGCTACAGGATCCTACGAGCAGTACTTC.

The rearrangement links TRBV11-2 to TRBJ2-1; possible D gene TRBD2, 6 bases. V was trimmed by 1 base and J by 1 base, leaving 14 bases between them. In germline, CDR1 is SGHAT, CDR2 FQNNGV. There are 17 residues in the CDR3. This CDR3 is CASSLAKGLPSYNEQFF. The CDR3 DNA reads TGTGCCAGCAGCTTAGCTAAGGGACTCCCGTCCTACAATGAGCAGTTCTTC.

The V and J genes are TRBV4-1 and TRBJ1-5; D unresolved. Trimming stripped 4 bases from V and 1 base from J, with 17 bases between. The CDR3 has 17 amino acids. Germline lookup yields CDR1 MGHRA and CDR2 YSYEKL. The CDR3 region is CASSPQDLTGSNQPQHF. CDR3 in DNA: TGCGCCAGCAGCCCCCAAGACCTAACCGGGAGCAATCAGCCCCAGCATTTT.

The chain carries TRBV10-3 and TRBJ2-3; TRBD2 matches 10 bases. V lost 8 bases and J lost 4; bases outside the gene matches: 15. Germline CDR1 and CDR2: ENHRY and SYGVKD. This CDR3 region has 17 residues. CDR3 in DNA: TGTGCCATCGGGGGGGATACAAGCGGGAGGGCCCCAGATACGCAGTATTTT. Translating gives CAIGGDTSGRAPDTQYF.

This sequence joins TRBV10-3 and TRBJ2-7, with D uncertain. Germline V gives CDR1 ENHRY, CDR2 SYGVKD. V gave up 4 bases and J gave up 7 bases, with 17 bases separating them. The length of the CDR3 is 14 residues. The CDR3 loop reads CAISVENAMVEQYF. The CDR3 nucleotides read TGTGCCATCAGTGTAGAAAACGCTATGGTAGAGCAGTACTTC.

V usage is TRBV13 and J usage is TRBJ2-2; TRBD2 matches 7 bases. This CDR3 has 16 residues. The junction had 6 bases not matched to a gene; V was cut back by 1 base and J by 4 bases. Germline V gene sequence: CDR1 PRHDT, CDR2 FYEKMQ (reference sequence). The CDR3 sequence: CASSLDWGGGTGELFF. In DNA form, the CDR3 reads TGTGCCAGCAGCTTAGACTGGGGCGGGGGCACCGGGGAGCTGTTTTTT.

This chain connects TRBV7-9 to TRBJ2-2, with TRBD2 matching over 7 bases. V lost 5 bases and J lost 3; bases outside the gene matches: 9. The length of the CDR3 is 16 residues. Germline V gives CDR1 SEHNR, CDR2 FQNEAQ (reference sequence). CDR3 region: CASSPLGGGYTGELFF. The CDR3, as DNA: TGTGCCAGCAGCCCTCTAGGCGGGGGATACACCGGGGAGCTGTTTTTT.

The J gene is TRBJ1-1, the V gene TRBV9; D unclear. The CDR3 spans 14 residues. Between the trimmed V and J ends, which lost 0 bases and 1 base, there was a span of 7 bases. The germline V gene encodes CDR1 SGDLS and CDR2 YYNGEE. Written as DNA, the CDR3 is TGTGCCAGCAGCGTAGTAGATTGGAACACTGAAGCTTTCTTT. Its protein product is CASSVVDWNTEAFF.

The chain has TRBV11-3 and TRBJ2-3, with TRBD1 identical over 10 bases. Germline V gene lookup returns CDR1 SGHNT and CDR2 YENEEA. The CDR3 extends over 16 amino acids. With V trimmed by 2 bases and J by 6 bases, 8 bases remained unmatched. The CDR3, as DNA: TGTGCCAGCAGCTTATCTTGGACAGGGGGAACTGATACGCAGTATTTT. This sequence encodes CASSLSWTGGTDTQYF.

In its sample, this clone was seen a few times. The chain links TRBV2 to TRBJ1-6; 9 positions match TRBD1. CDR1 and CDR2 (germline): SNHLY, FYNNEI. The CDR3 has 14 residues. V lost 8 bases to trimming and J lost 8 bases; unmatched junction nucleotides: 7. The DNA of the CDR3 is TGTGCCAGCGAATCCGGGACAGGGTATTCACCCCTCCACTTT. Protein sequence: CASESGTGYSPLHF.